This T cell receptor beta chain stems from a study of blood T cell repertoires in COVID-19. Trimming at V came to 3 bases and at J to 2 bases, leaving 2 bases not matched to a gene. Germline-derived CDR1 and CDR2 are KGHDR and SFDVKD. This CDR3 region has 14 residues. TCRdb's table, derived via immunoSEQ multiplex PCR, lists solely in-frame clones and lacks some. The sample comprises 250,000 to 300,000 clones, roughly 85% of which are singletons, and under 5.5% rests with the top ten. This receptor was obtained from a man between 60 and 70 years old who had recovered from COVID-19. The source material was peripheral blood. V gene TRBV24-1 combines with J gene TRBJ1-2; TRBD1 matches at 7 bases. The CDR3 spells CATSDNRGNYGYTF. The CDR3 DNA follows: TGTGCCACCAGTGATAACAGGGGAAACTATGGCTACACCTTC.